The 31 T cell receptor beta chains below come from one sample, sequenced in a study of blood T cell repertoires in COVID-19. The method was immunoSEQ multiplex PCR; TCRdb's version includes in-frame clones alone and lacks a portion of them. The data hold 250,000 or so clones, with about 90% observed a single time. The sequenced sample consisted of PBMCs or T cells enriched from blood (not recorded which). The receptors were gathered from a woman in her twenties or thirties with acute COVID-19.

The chain uses TRBV7-6 and TRBJ2-3, with 10 bases fitting TRBD2. Germline V gives CDR1 SGHVS, CDR2 FNYEAQ. The CDR3 has 18 residues. V lost 5 bases and J lost 1; bases outside the gene matches: 12. In nucleotides, the CDR3 is TGTGCCAGCAGCCCCAGCGGGAGGGCCGCGTTTGGCACAGATACGCAGTATTTT. This sequence encodes CASSPSGRAAFGTDTQYF.

This clone showed up just once. CDR3 sequence reads: CASSPVQALGNTIYF. The DNA for the CDR3 is TGTGCCAGCTCACCGGTACAGGCGCTTGGAAACACCATATATTTT. The chain joins TRBV18 to TRBJ1-3; D may be TRBD1 (5 bases). The CDR3 spans 15 residues. Germline CDR1 is KGHSH and CDR2 is LQKENI. Trimming took 3 bases from V and 3 from J, leaving 12 bases between them.

The CDR3 reads CASNRLAGSYEQYF. The CDR3 region has the DNA TGTGCCAGCAACCGACTAGCGGGATCCTACGAGCAGTACTTC. This chain connects TRBV6-5 to TRBJ2-7; TRBD2 agrees at 11 bases. The CDR3 covers 14 residues. V dropped 7 bases and J dropped 1; count of bases not matched to a gene: 3. Germline CDR1 reads MNHEY; CDR2 reads SVGAGI.

V and J are TRBV3-1 (or the pseudogene TRBV3-2) and TRBJ2-2, with TRBD2 matching over 10 bases. The CDR3 totals 17 residues. Germline V gives CDR1 LGHDT, CDR2 YNNKEL (reference sequence). The V segment lost 5 bases and the J segment 5 bases; nucleotides outside the gene matches: 11. CDR3: CASSYTGTSVGTGELFF. CDR3 DNA: TGTGCCAGCAGCTATACCGGGACTAGCGTCGGGACCGGGGAGCTGTTTTTT.

The CDR3 DNA is TGCGCCAGCAGCTTGGATGGGGGGGTCTCGAGCACAGATACGCAGTATTTT. The encoded protein is CASSLDGGVSSTDTQYF. This sequence joins TRBV5-1 and TRBJ2-3; 7 bases fit TRBD2. V shed 0 bases, J shed 0 bases, and the junction held 7 bases outside the gene matches. The CDR3 consists of 17 residues. CDR1 and CDR2 from the germline V gene are SGHRS and YFSETQ. The variable domain in full, with the rest retrieved from reference TRBV5-1 and TRBJ2-3, is KAGVTQTPRYLIKTRGQQVTLSCSPISGHRSVSWYQQTPGQGLQFLFEYFSETQRNKGNFPGRFSGRQFSNSRSEMNVSTLELGDSALYLCASSLDGGVSSTDTQYFGPGTRLTVL.

The chain joins TRBV28 to TRBJ1-3; 9 nucleotides match TRBD1. The trim removed 2 bases at V and 0 bases at J, leaving 5 bases unmatched. This CDR3 contains 17 residues. CDR1 is MDHEN, CDR2 SYDVKM, per germline. The CDR3 region has the DNA TGTGCCAGCAGTTTAATACAGGGGGCCAACTCTGGAAACACCATATATTTT. Encoded protein: CASSLIQGANSGNTIYF.

The chain is built from TRBV12-3 or TRBV12-4 and TRBJ2-1, with 7 nucleotides matching TRBD2. Trimming took 6 bases from V and 6 from J; bases not matched to a gene: 5. The CDR3 sequence is 13 residues long. The CDR3 here is CASRSTSSNEQFF. Here the CDR3 DNA reads TGTGCCAGCAGATCGACTAGCAGCAATGAGCAGTTCTTC.

This rearrangement joins TRBV11-3 to TRBJ2-7, with D perhaps matching TRBD1 (6 bases). The CDR3 contains 13 residues. Trimming cost V 5 bases and J 3 bases, with 11 bases left between them. Germline values: CDR1 SGHNT, CDR2 YENEEA. CDR3 DNA sequence: TGTGCCAGCAGCCAGGACAGATACTACGAGCAGTACTTC. This translates into CASSQDRYYEQYF.

The chain couples TRBV24-1 to TRBJ2-2, with 11 bases identical to TRBD1. The CDR3 length is 14 residues. Germline assignment: CDR1 KGHDR and CDR2 SFDVKD. The J segment lost 5 bases and the V segment lost 11 bases, leaving 6 bases of the junction unmatched. The CDR3: CAIGQGASTGELFF. As DNA, the CDR3 is TGTGCCATCGGACAGGGGGCTTCTACCGGGGAGCTGTTTTTT.

The V gene is TRBV5-1, the J gene TRBJ1-5; 10 positions agree with TRBD1. J gave up 3 bases and V 2 bases, and 2 bases lay outside the gene matches. The length of the CDR3 is 15 residues. Germline CDR1 and CDR2: SGHRS and YFSETQ. CDR3 DNA sequence: TGCGCCAGCAGCTTCGGGACAGGGGACAATCAGCCCCAGCATTTT. Encoded protein: CASSFGTGDNQPQHF.

The chain has TRBV4-1 and TRBJ2-1; 14 bases agree with TRBD2. The CDR3 extends over 17 amino acids. Per germline, CDR1 MGHRA and CDR2 YSYEKL. Trimming removed 4 bases from V and 7 bases from J; junction bases left unmatched: 9. CDR3 amino acids: CASSLPPGLAGGNEQFF. Written as DNA, the CDR3 is TGCGCCAGCAGCCTCCCACCAGGACTAGCGGGAGGTAATGAGCAGTTCTTC.

The gene calls are TRBV6-5 and TRBJ2-3; no firm D call. The CDR3 contains 12 residues. Germline V CDR1 and CDR2: MNHEY, SVGAGI. The ends were cut back, 7 bases at V and 0 bases at J, with 5 bases in the middle. The CDR3 sequence: CASTVSTDTQYF. The CDR3 DNA is TGTGCCAGCACTGTTAGCACAGATACGCAGTATTTT.

The chain combines TRBV11-2 with TRBJ2-7, with TRBD2 matching 7 bases. Trimming removed 3 bases from V and 0 bases from J; junction bases left unmatched: 2. The germline V gene has CDR1 SGHAT and CDR2 FQNNGV. The CDR3 spans 14 residues. CDR3: CASSFQRDSYEQYF. For the CDR3, the DNA is TGTGCCAGCAGCTTCCAGCGGGACTCCTACGAGCAGTACTTC.

The chain carries TRBV9 and TRBJ2-7, with D maybe TRBD2 (6 bases). V was trimmed by 0 bases and J by 5 bases, leaving 12 bases between them. The length of the CDR3 is 14 residues. CDR1 and CDR2 from the germline V gene are SGDLS and YYNGEE. The CDR3: CASSVAGGRDEQYF. CDR3 bases: TGTGCCAGCAGCGTAGCTGGAGGGCGGGACGAGCAGTACTTC.

The V and J genes are TRBV14 and TRBJ2-2; 14 bases map to TRBD2. Germline lookup yields CDR1 SGHDN and CDR2 FVKESK. V was clipped by 4 bases and J by 7 bases; unmatched bases: 2. The CDR3 extends over 15 amino acids. The DNA of the CDR3 is TGTGCCAGCAGCCTCGGACTAGCGGGAGGCGGGGAGCTGTTTTTT. The encoded protein is CASSLGLAGGGELFF.

CDR3 nucleotide sequence: TGTGCCAGCAGCTTTGGGGGGTCTCTCAGCCCCCAGCATTTT. The encoded protein is CASSFGGSLSPQHF. The chain joins TRBV5-4 to TRBJ1-5, with a possible D match to TRBD1 (5 bases). Between the trimmed V and J ends, which lost 2 bases and 10 bases, there was a span of 16 bases. The length of the CDR3 is 14 residues. Looked up from germline, CDR1 is SGHNT and CDR2 is YYREEE (reference sequence).

The CDR3: CATISGSLAKNIQYF. In nucleotides, the CDR3 is TGTGCCACCATTAGCGGGAGCCTAGCCAAAAACATTCAGTACTTC. This chain uses TRBV25-1 with TRBJ2-4, with 9 bases matching TRBD2. CDR3 length: 15 residues. Germline CDR1 reads MGHDK; CDR2 reads SYGVNS. Trimming removed 10 bases from V and 0 bases from J; junction bases left unmatched: 7.

The chain is built from TRBV6-5 and TRBJ2-4; 7 bases agree with TRBD2. The ends lost 4 bases at V and 8 bases at J; junction bases unmatched: 2. CDR1 and CDR2 from the germline V gene are MNHEY and SVGAGI. The CDR3 is 12 residues long. CDR3 amino acids: CASSSAGDIQYF. The CDR3 coding sequence is TGTGCCAGCAGTTCTGCGGGGGACATTCAGTACTTC.

As to this clone: The sample contains more than one DNA sequence encoding this CDR3. The chain joins TRBV2 to TRBJ2-1; 9 bases are shared with TRBD2. Trimming at V came to 2 bases and at J to 7 bases, leaving 3 bases not matched to a gene. This CDR3 comprises 14 residues. Germline V CDR1 and CDR2: SNHLY, FYNNEI. The CDR3 DNA reads TGTGCCAGCAGTGAACTAGCGGGGCTAAATGAGCAGTTCTTC. Its translation is CASSELAGLNEQFF.

This chain uses TRBV5-3 with TRBJ1-4; 7 bases map to TRBD1. TRBV5-3 is assigned to the ORF class and has an uncertain function. This CDR3 comprises 13 residues. V lost 10 bases, J lost 5 bases, and 8 bases stayed unmatched. The CDR3 spells CAARGQGNEKLFF. In DNA, the CDR3 is TGTGCCGCAAGGGGGCAGGGGAATGAAAAACTGTTTTTT.

A word on this clone: Different DNA sequences within this sample yield the same CDR3. V gene TRBV19 combines with J gene TRBJ1-5, with D perhaps matching TRBD1 (6 bases). Trimming stripped 3 bases from V and 4 bases from J, with 10 bases between. The CDR3 is 14 amino acids. Germline V gives CDR1 LNHDA, CDR2 SQIVND (reference sequence). The CDR3 DNA reads as TGTGCCAGTAGTATCGCCAGGGGTAATCAGCCCCAGCATTTT. It translates to CASSIARGNQPQHF.

The chain has TRBV7-8 and TRBJ2-7; 10 bases agree with TRBD2. This CDR3 comprises 15 residues. Germline CDR1 reads SGHVS; CDR2 reads FQNEAQ. V was pared by 6 bases and J by 5 bases, with 10 bases of the junction left unmatched. The CDR3 spells CASSLSGRNQDEQYF. DNA for the CDR3: TGTGCCAGCAGTCTTAGCGGGAGGAATCAGGACGAGCAGTACTTC.

This clone has more than one count but fewer than ten. This chain links TRBV27 with TRBJ1-2; tentatively, D is TRBD1 (5 bases). The CDR3 sequence is 15 residues long. The germline V gene encodes CDR1 MNHEY and CDR2 SMNVEV (reference sequence). Between the trimmed V and J ends, which lost 0 bases and 5 bases, there was a span of 13 bases. CDR3 sequence reads: CASSLSWEGTYGYTF. The CDR3 bases are TGTGCCAGCAGTTTATCGTGGGAGGGGACTTATGGCTACACCTTC.

V is TRBV19 and J is TRBJ2-7; D possibly corresponds to TRBD2 (7 bases). The germline CDR1 and CDR2 sequences are LNHDA and SQIVND (reference sequence). Trimming removed 3 bases from V and 5 bases from J, with 17 bases in between. The CDR3 runs 15 residues. DNA for the CDR3: TGTGCCAGTAGTATCGTTCGGGGGGCCTGGGACGAGCAGTACTTC. Encoded protein: CASSIVRGAWDEQYF.

This chain links TRBV9 with TRBJ1-1, with 10 bases fitting TRBD1. After removal of 3 bases from V and 7 bases from J, the junction contained 12 bases not matched to a gene. This CDR3 spans 16 amino acids. Germline V gene sequence: CDR1 SGDLS, CDR2 YYNGEE. The CDR3 loop is CASSGTGTGARNEAFF. The CDR3 DNA sequence: TGTGCCAGCAGCGGGACCGGGACAGGGGCACGAAATGAAGCTTTCTTT.

The J gene is TRBJ2-1, the V gene TRBV14, with 8 bases fitting TRBD1. The CDR3 extends over 16 amino acids. The junction had 7 bases not matched to a gene; V was cut back by 1 base and J by 5 bases. Germline assignment: CDR1 SGHDN and CDR2 FVKESK. The CDR3 region has the DNA TGTGCCAGCAGCCAAGGTCGGGGACAGGTGAACAATGAGCAGTTCTTC. Translated, it gives CASSQGRGQVNNEQFF. Variable domain in full (rest from reference TRBV14 and TRBJ2-1): EAGVTQFPSHSVIEKGQTVTLRCDPISGHDNLYWYRRVMGKEIKFLLHFVKESKQDESGMPNNRFLAERTGGTYSTLKVQPAELEDSGVYFCASSQGRGQVNNEQFFGPGTRLTVL.

The CDR3 region is CASGETSRQETQYF. The CDR3 DNA sequence: TGTGCCAGCGGGGAGACTAGCAGGCAAGAGACCCAGTACTTC. V usage is TRBV28 and J usage is TRBJ2-5; 7 bases line up with TRBD2. This CDR3 spans 14 amino acids. J lost 2 bases, V lost 8 bases, and 8 bases had no gene match. CDR1 is MDHEN and CDR2 is SYDVKM in the germline V gene.

The chain uses TRBV18 and TRBJ1-3; D not resolved. V gave up 5 bases and J gave up 4 bases, with 12 bases separating them. CDR3 length: 14 amino acids. CDR1 and CDR2 (germline): KGHSH, LQKENI. The CDR3 DNA reads as TGTGCCAGCTCAAGGACTAAAACGGGAAACACCATATATTTT. Translated: CASSRTKTGNTIYF.

This clone was seen a few times. The chain combines TRBV12-3 or TRBV12-4 with TRBJ1-1; D remains unclear. V was pared by 1 base and J by 4 bases, with 7 bases between. There are 13 residues in the CDR3. The chain's CDR3 is CASSLVGSTEAFF. The DNA of the CDR3 is TGTGCCAGCAGTTTAGTGGGGAGCACTGAAGCTTTCTTT.

The chain uses TRBV10-3 and TRBJ2-2; D may be TRBD2 (5 bases). Per the germline V gene, CDR1 is ENHRY and CDR2 is SYGVKD. The length of the CDR3 is 17 residues. With 8 bases removed from V and 7 bases from J, the gap between germline ends came to 26 bases. CDR3 bases: TGTGCCATCGAGGGCCGTAGGAGTGGCGCGGAAGGCGGGGAGCTGTTTTTT. Its translation: CAIEGRRSGAEGGELFF.

The chain employs TRBV10-1 and TRBJ2-1; 7 bases line up with TRBD2. The CDR3 has 13 residues. V lost 2 bases, J lost 5 bases, and 0 bases stayed unmatched. Germline loops: CDR1 WNHNN, CDR2 SYGVQD (reference sequence). In nucleotides, the CDR3 is TGCGCCAGCAGTGAGGGACTAGACAATGAGCAGTTCTTC. Translated: CASSEGLDNEQFF.